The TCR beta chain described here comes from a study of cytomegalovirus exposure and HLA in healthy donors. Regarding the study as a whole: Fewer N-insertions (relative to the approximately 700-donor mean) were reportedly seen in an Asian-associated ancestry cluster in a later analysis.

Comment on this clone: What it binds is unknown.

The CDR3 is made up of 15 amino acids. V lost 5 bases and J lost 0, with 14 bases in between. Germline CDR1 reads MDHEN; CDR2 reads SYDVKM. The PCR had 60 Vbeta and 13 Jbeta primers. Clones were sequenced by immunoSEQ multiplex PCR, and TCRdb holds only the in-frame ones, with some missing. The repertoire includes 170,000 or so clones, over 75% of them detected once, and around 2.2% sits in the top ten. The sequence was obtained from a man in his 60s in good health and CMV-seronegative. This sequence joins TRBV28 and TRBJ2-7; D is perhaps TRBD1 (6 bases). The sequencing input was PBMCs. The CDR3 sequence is CASSMDRLHSYEQYF. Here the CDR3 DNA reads TGTGCCAGCAGTATGGACAGACTCCACTCCTACGAGCAGTACTTC.